This T cell receptor beta chain was captured by sequencing in a study of control samples from healthy donors and cancer patients. CDR3 size: 12 residues. Germline lookup yields CDR1 MDHEN and CDR2 SYDVKM. Trimming removed 5 bases at V and 6 bases at J, with 8 bases between. Here immunoSEQ multiplex PCR was the method, and the copy in TCRdb shows in-frame clones only, minus some. The profile shows about 160,000 clones, around 96% of them singletons. The sequence derives from a woman aged 30 to 39 in good health. Sequences were obtained from blood. The chain carries TRBV28 and TRBJ1-5; unclear D gene. CDR3 DNA sequence: TGTGCCAGCAGTCGGCTAGGTCAGCCCCAGCATTTT. Translated, it gives CASSRLGQPQHF.